These 23 T cell receptor beta chains came from one sample sequenced in a study of blood T cells in healthy people across ages. Sample-barcoded 5' priming and a J-beta primer mix drove a second PCR of 7 to 11 cycles. TCRdb re-analysed the 5' RACE reads in MiXCR, keeping a single row per CDR3 protein. The data hold more than 1.4 million distinct CDR3 sequences, with around 42% observed a single time. Specimen: blood. Receptor source: a woman aged 18-29 years in good health.

This clonotype occurred a few times. The chain has TRBV4-2 and TRBJ1-5, with D possibly TRBD1 on 6 matching bases. Deletions cut 3 bases from V and 4 bases from J, with 10 bases between. The CDR3 contains 14 residues. Germline lookup yields CDR1 LGHNA and CDR2 YNFKEQ. CDR3 region: CASSHSGTNQPQHF. The CDR3 DNA sequence: TGTGCCAGCAGCCATTCCGGGACAAATCAGCCCCAGCATTTT.

In its sample, this clonotype was seen a few times. The V and J genes are TRBV4-1 and TRBJ2-1; 7 nucleotides match TRBD2. Germline CDR1 reads MGHRA; CDR2 reads YSYEKL. V gave up 1 base and J gave up 4 bases; unmatched junction bases: 7. There are 16 residues in the CDR3. CDR3 sequence reads: CASSQGSGTTYNEQFF. CDR3 nucleotide sequence: TGCGCCAGCAGCCAAGGTTCAGGGACTACGTACAATGAGCAGTTCTTC.

This clonotype was recorded a few times. This chain links TRBV6-1 with TRBJ2-1, with 8 bases identical to TRBD2. The length of the CDR3 is 17 residues. The V and J ends lost 6 bases and 2 bases, in that order; junction bases with no gene match: 12. Per germline, CDR1 MNHNS and CDR2 SASEGT. CDR3 DNA: TGTGCCAGCAGCCGCGAGGGAGCGGGAGTTCCCTACAATGAGCAGTTCTTC. Encoded protein: CASSREGAGVPYNEQFF.

Turning to this clonotype: One end of the junction does not line up with germline, which may come from a read error. This chain uses TRBV20-1 with TRBJ2-7; 10 bases agree with TRBD1. CDR1 is DFQATT, CDR2 SNEGSKA, per germline (reference sequence). The CDR3 length is 16 residues. The CDR3, as DNA: TGCAGTGCTAGAGGTCCCCCCGACAGGGGGCTCTACAAGCAGTACTTC. Translation gives CSARGPPDRGLYKQYF.

The chain combines TRBV12-3 or TRBV12-4 with TRBJ2-4; the D gene could be TRBD1 or TRBD2 (6 bases each). The CDR3 has 14 amino acids. Trimming pared 6 bases from V and 13 bases from J, leaving 22 bases between. CDR3 sequence: CASSSSPGVEGQYF. CDR3 bases: TGTGCCAGCAGCTCTTCCCCAGGGGTGGAGGGGCAGTACTTC.

The V and J genes are TRBV6-5 and TRBJ2-1; 15 nucleotides align to TRBD2. V shed 3 bases and J 5 bases; nucleotides not matched to a gene: 5. This CDR3 region has 17 residues. Germline-derived CDR1 and CDR2 are MNHEY and SVGAGI. CDR3 DNA sequence: TGTGCCAGCAGTTATGGACTAGCGGGAGGGCCCCACAATGAGCAGTTCTTC. Its translation is CASSYGLAGGPHNEQFF.

The chain couples TRBV20-1 to TRBJ2-1; 12 bases match TRBD2. The length of the CDR3 is 14 residues. CDR1 and CDR2 from the germline V gene are DFQATT and SNEGSKA (reference sequence). The V and J ends lost 6 bases and 8 bases, in that order; junction bases with no gene match: 8. DNA for the CDR3: TGCAGTGCGGGCCTAGCGGGAGGGGGGGATGAGCAGTTCTTC. Protein sequence: CSAGLAGGGDEQFF.

The gene calls are TRBV6-5 and TRBJ2-4; 7 nucleotides agree with TRBD2. CDR1 MNHEY and CDR2 SVGAGI come from the germline V gene. The CDR3 runs 11 residues. The ends lost 7 bases at V and 8 bases at J; junction bases unmatched: 2. Here the CDR3 reads CASTRGDIQYF. The CDR3 bases are TGTGCCAGCACACGGGGGGACATTCAGTACTTC.

In DNA, the CDR3 is TGCAGTGCCCCCGGGACAGGGGGCCTGAACTATGGCTACACCTTC. It codes for CSAPGTGGLNYGYTF. This sequence joins TRBV20-1 and TRBJ1-2, with 12 bases matching TRBD1. CDR1 and CDR2 (germline): DFQATT, SNEGSKA (reference sequence). V lost 6 bases to trimming and J lost 2 bases; unmatched junction nucleotides: 7. CDR3 length equals 15 residues.

The V gene is TRBV20-1, the J gene TRBJ2-7; 7 positions agree with TRBD2. The CDR3 length is 14 residues. Trimming removed 5 bases from V and 0 bases from J; junction bases left unmatched: 7. Germline CDR1 reads DFQATT; CDR2 reads SNEGSKA (reference sequence). The CDR3 loop is CSALGLISSYEQYF. CDR3 bases: TGCAGTGCTCTGGGACTAATTAGCTCCTACGAGCAGTACTTC.

The chain links TRBV7-2 to TRBJ1-1; TRBD1 aligns across 7 bases. The germline CDR1 and CDR2 sequences are SGHTA and FQGNSA. The CDR3 has 15 residues. Losses at the gene ends were 5 bases for V and 1 base for J; bases not matched to a gene: 7. CDR3 region: CASSPTRDRNTEAFF. CDR3 DNA sequence: TGTGCCAGCAGCCCGACGCGGGACAGGAACACTGAAGCTTTCTTT.

Of note for this clonotype: It may be a read error: a sequence one base away is much more abundant. V usage is TRBV28 and J usage is TRBJ2-7; perhaps TRBD2 as D (5 bases). Per germline, CDR1 MDHEN and CDR2 SYDVKM. This CDR3 comprises 11 residues. V was trimmed by 8 bases and J by 4 bases, leaving 9 bases between them. CDR3: CASRREYEQYF. The CDR3 DNA reads TGTGCCAGCCGTAGGGAGTACGAGCAGTACTTC.

Here the CDR3 DNA reads TGTGCCAGCAGACTCGGACCCGGCGGACATCAGCCCCAGCATTTT. This codes for CASRLGPGGHQPQHF. The V call is TRBV6-5, the J call TRBJ1-5, with no clear D. The ends were cut back, 6 bases at V and 5 bases at J, with 17 bases in the middle. Germline loops: CDR1 MNHEY, CDR2 SVGAGI. The CDR3 totals 15 residues.

Points on this clonotype: This may arise from a read error, as a much more abundant clone is one base away. This chain links TRBV5-1 with TRBJ2-5; possibly TRBD1 for D (5 bases). Trimming took off 4 bases at V and 2 bases at J, with 12 bases between the two ends. Germline values: CDR1 SGHRS, CDR2 YFSETQ. The CDR3 runs 14 residues. The CDR3 reads CASSVSQGQETQYF. The CDR3 DNA reads TGCGCCAGCAGCGTGAGTCAGGGTCAAGAGACCCAGTACTTC.

This clonotype showed up just a few times. The chain uses TRBV4-1 and TRBJ1-2, with 8 bases lining up with TRBD1. The CDR3 extends over 18 amino acids. With 1 base clipped from V and 5 bases from J, the junction kept 15 bases outside the gene matches. CDR1 and CDR2 from the germline V gene are MGHRA and YSYEKL. The CDR3 protein is CASSQAGGSDREDYGYTF. DNA of the CDR3: TGCGCCAGCAGCCAAGCGGGGGGATCGGACAGGGAAGATTATGGCTACACCTTC.

This chain links TRBV6-1 with TRBJ2-3, with 8 bases aligning to TRBD1. Trimming at V came to 2 bases and at J to 8 bases, leaving 18 bases not matched to a gene. The germline gives CDR1 MNHNS, CDR2 SASEGT. This CDR3 spans 18 amino acids. CDR3 sequence reads: CASSEFLGSTGAKGTQYF. In nucleotides, the CDR3 is TGTGCCAGCAGTGAATTCCTAGGGTCGACAGGGGCGAAAGGTACGCAGTATTTT.

V is TRBV4-1 and J is TRBJ1-6, with D hard to call. Trimming took off 2 bases at V and 7 bases at J, with 12 bases between the two ends. This CDR3 contains 15 residues. Germline V gene sequence: CDR1 MGHRA, CDR2 YSYEKL. CDR3 in amino acids: CASSQYLPPNSPLHF. The DNA for the CDR3 is TGCGCCAGCAGCCAATACCTCCCCCCAAATTCACCCCTCCACTTT.

A single count supports this clonotype. This rearrangement joins TRBV20-1 to TRBJ2-3; 7 bases match TRBD2. The germline CDR1 and CDR2 sequences are DFQATT and SNEGSKA (reference sequence). V lost 7 bases, J lost 4 bases, and 14 bases stayed unmatched. The CDR3 covers 15 residues. CDR3 bases: TGCAGTGTCCTTCAGAGAACTAGCGTATCAGATACGCAGTATTTT. The encoded protein is CSVLQRTSVSDTQYF.

V and J are TRBV9 and TRBJ2-5, with D perhaps TRBD1 (6 bases). This CDR3 is built from 14 residues. The V and J ends lost 4 bases and 1 base respectively, with 11 bases between them. Germline CDR1 reads SGDLS; CDR2 reads YYNGEE. CDR3 protein: CASSIGTPQETQYF. The CDR3 DNA sequence: TGTGCCAGCAGCATCGGGACACCCCAAGAGACCCAGTACTTC.

DNA for the CDR3: TGCAGTGCTAGGCCGTATCCGGGAGGGGAGACCCAGTACTTC. This encodes CSARPYPGGETQYF. The chain employs TRBV20-1 and TRBJ2-5, with 8 bases matching TRBD2. This CDR3 is 14 amino acids long. Germline V gene sequence: CDR1 DFQATT, CDR2 SNEGSKA (reference sequence). The V and J ends lost 3 bases and 5 bases, in that order; junction bases with no gene match: 8.

The gene calls are TRBV12-3 or TRBV12-4 and TRBJ2-5; no reliable D call. The CDR3 is 13 amino acids. V lost 5 bases, J lost 5 bases, and 12 bases lay in between. The CDR3 nucleotides are TGTGCCAGCAGTAGTAAGGCCGGCGAGACCCAGTACTTC. Translated: CASSSKAGETQYF.

DNA of the CDR3: TGTGCCAGCAGATACCTCACAGATACGCAGTATTTT. Translated: CASRYLTDTQYF. The chain couples TRBV12-3 or TRBV12-4 to TRBJ2-3; D ambiguous. This CDR3 contains 12 residues. V was cut by 6 bases and J by 2 bases, with 6 bases left in between.

This clonotype occurred once. V is TRBV29-1 and J is TRBJ2-1; a possible D gene is TRBD2 (6 bases). V was trimmed by 7 bases and J by 0 bases, leaving 16 bases between them. The CDR3 is 15 amino acids. Germline CDR1 reads SQVTM; CDR2 reads ANQGSEA. For the CDR3, the DNA is TGCAGCGGGCGCCGGAGGGATAGCTCCTACAATGAGCAGTTCTTC. Translating it yields CSGRRRDSSYNEQFF.